A single sample gave rise to the 18 T cell receptor beta chains below, sequenced in a study of cytomegalovirus exposure and HLA in healthy donors. The PCR used 60 Vbeta and 13 Jbeta primers. Profiling relied on immunoSEQ multiplex PCR, and the TCRdb table lists in-frame clones only, not all of them. There are about 200,000 clones in the sample; around 73% occur only once, and 3.5% to 4% lies in the top ten. Sequencing was performed on PBMCs. Receptors were obtained from a male donor in good health and CMV-seronegative.

CDR3 amino acids: CASSPGGLSGATDTQYF. The CDR3 DNA is TGCGCCAGCAGCCCGGGCGGGCTCTCGGGCGCCACAGATACGCAGTATTTT. This sequence joins TRBV5-1 and TRBJ2-3, with D perhaps matching TRBD2 (5 bases). Germline CDR1 SGHRS, CDR2 YFSETQ. V lost 4 bases, J lost 2 bases, and 20 bases lay in between. The CDR3 covers 17 residues.

The chain joins TRBV7-6 to TRBJ2-1; TRBD2 matches at 10 bases. The CDR3 is made up of 17 amino acids. CDR1 and CDR2 from the germline V gene are SGHVS and FNYEAQ. The V gene end was trimmed by 1 base and the J gene end by 6 bases; junction bases not matched to a gene: 9. CDR3 sequence: CASSLVFGSSGSNEQFF. The CDR3 DNA is TGTGCCAGCAGCTTAGTCTTTGGGTCTAGCGGGAGCAATGAGCAGTTCTTC.

The chain links TRBV6-4 to TRBJ2-1; the match to TRBD2 covers 9 bases. The germline gives CDR1 MRHNA, CDR2 SNTAGT. J was trimmed by 2 bases and V by 6 bases; bases with no gene match: 5. This CDR3 is 15 amino acids long. CDR3 sequence: CASSLLAGPYNEQFF. The CDR3 region has the DNA TGTGCCAGCAGCCTACTAGCGGGCCCCTACAATGAGCAGTTCTTC.

This clone came up once. V is TRBV5-1 and J is TRBJ2-2, with no clear D. Germline lookup yields CDR1 SGHRS and CDR2 YFSETQ. The CDR3 contains 14 residues. Between the trimmed V and J ends, which lost 9 bases and 0 bases, there was a span of 12 bases. In DNA form, the CDR3 reads TGCGCCACGACCCTTCAGGCGAACACCGGGGAGCTGTTTTTT. Encoded protein: CATTLQANTGELFF.

The chain links TRBV11-2 to TRBJ2-7; 7 nucleotides agree with TRBD2. Germline V gene data show CDR1 as SGHAT and CDR2 as FQNNGV. The ends lost 3 bases at V and 2 bases at J; junction bases unmatched: 4. The CDR3 length is 14 residues. CDR3: CASSFPTSPYEQYF. CDR3 sequence (DNA): TGTGCCAGCAGCTTCCCGACTAGCCCCTACGAGCAGTACTTC.

Details on this clone: A junction end diverges from the germline sequence, so it may reflect a read error. The genes are TRBV7-9 and TRBJ1-3, with TRBD1 matching 8 bases. This CDR3 spans 18 amino acids. The germline V gene encodes CDR1 SEHNR and CDR2 FQNEAQ (reference sequence). The CDR3 region is CSSSLSGGASHSGNTIYF. The CDR3 DNA follows: TGTTCCAGCAGCTTATCAGGGGGCGCTTCCCATTCTGGAAACACCATATATTTT.

The chain couples TRBV5-1 to TRBJ2-1; maybe TRBD1 (6 bases). Deletions cut 5 bases from V and 7 bases from J, with 22 bases between. Germline-derived CDR1 and CDR2 are SGHRS and YFSETQ. CDR3 size: 16 residues. CDR3 bases: TGCGCCAGCAGAATACATCTTACTCAGGGGAAAAATGAGCAGTTCTTC. Its translation: CASRIHLTQGKNEQFF.

The chain links TRBV7-2 to TRBJ2-5; tentatively, D is TRBD1 (5 bases). This CDR3 has 13 amino acids. V was trimmed by 8 bases and J by 5 bases, leaving 15 bases between them. Germline V CDR1 and CDR2: SGHTA, FQGNSA. Here the CDR3 DNA reads TGTGCCAGCTCGAATACACAGGCGGAGACCCAGTACTTC. Its protein is CASSNTQAETQYF.

This clone was seen more than once but under ten times. The chain is built from TRBV19 and TRBJ1-1; D call uncertain. V was cut by 5 bases and J by 4 bases, with 20 bases left in between. The germline gives CDR1 LNHDA, CDR2 SQIVND (reference sequence). This CDR3 contains 16 residues. CDR3 DNA sequence: TGTGCCAGTAGTCCCATCCGGCCATCCGGCGGCACTGAAGCTTTCTTT. Translated: CASSPIRPSGGTEAFF.

This sequence joins TRBV19 and TRBJ2-3, with TRBD1 matching over 8 bases. Germline V gives CDR1 LNHDA, CDR2 SQIVND (reference sequence). This CDR3 region has 15 residues. Trimming removed 7 bases from V and 0 bases from J; junction bases left unmatched: 6. CDR3 sequence reads: CASTGRTGSTDTQYF. Written as DNA, the CDR3 is TGTGCCAGTACCGGAAGGACAGGGAGCACAGATACGCAGTATTTT.

This sequence joins TRBV30 and TRBJ2-7, with D perhaps TRBD1 (5 bases). The germline V gene has CDR1 GTSNPN and CDR2 SVGIG (reference sequence). The V gene lost 0 bases and the J gene lost 5 bases, with 14 bases spanning the gap. This CDR3 is 14 amino acids long. CDR3: CAWSVRQGSHEQYF. The CDR3 nucleotides are TGTGCCTGGAGTGTACGGCAGGGAAGCCACGAGCAGTACTTC.

This chain uses TRBV6-1 with TRBJ2-2; TRBD2 is a possible D gene (5 bases). V was trimmed by 3 bases and J by 0 bases, leaving 8 bases between them. This CDR3 spans 15 amino acids. CDR1 is MNHNS, CDR2 SASEGT, per germline. This CDR3 is CASSDSVANTGELFF. The CDR3 region has the DNA TGTGCCAGCAGTGATAGCGTCGCGAACACCGGGGAGCTGTTTTTT.

This chain uses TRBV2 with TRBJ1-5; the D gene is possibly TRBD1 (6 bases). CDR1 is SNHLY and CDR2 is FYNNEI in the germline V gene. The CDR3 loop spans 13 amino acids. V was clipped by 1 base and J by 11 bases, with 12 bases between them. CDR3 bases: TGTGCCAGCAGTGAAGTCATAGCAGGGGCCCAGCATTTT. It is translated as CASSEVIAGAQHF.

The V call is TRBV7-6, the J call TRBJ2-7; D unresolved. Germline V gene sequence: CDR1 SGHVS, CDR2 FNYEAQ. The CDR3 covers 14 residues. The V gene lost 0 bases and the J gene lost 2 bases, with 8 bases spanning the gap. CDR3 residues: CASSLAPSPYEQYF. CDR3 DNA sequence: TGTGCCAGCAGCTTAGCTCCGAGCCCCTACGAGCAGTACTTC.

The rearrangement joins TRBV7-2 to TRBJ2-4; possible D gene TRBD1, 6 bases. V was shortened by 4 bases and J by 0 bases, with 16 bases between the two germline ends. CDR1 and CDR2 from the germline V gene are SGHTA and FQGNSA. This CDR3 has 17 residues. The CDR3 DNA reads as TGTGCCAGCAGCTCTCTTGGGGGCCCGCTAGCCAAAAACATTCAGTACTTC. The encoded protein is CASSSLGGPLAKNIQYF.

This clone was found a few times. V usage is TRBV5-6 and J usage is TRBJ2-1; D unclear. The germline CDR1 and CDR2 sequences are SGHDT and YYEEEE. The length of the CDR3 is 13 residues. Trimming shortened V by 0 bases and J by 7 bases, and 8 bases separated the two germline ends. The CDR3: CASSLGHFNEQFF. CDR3 bases: TGTGCCAGCAGCTTGGGCCACTTTAATGAGCAGTTCTTC.

The chain combines TRBV6-5 with TRBJ1-2; a possible D gene is TRBD1 (6 bases). V was pared by 8 bases and J by 8 bases, with 15 bases between. The CDR3 covers 12 residues. Per germline, CDR1 MNHEY and CDR2 SVGAGI. The CDR3 spells CASRFRGYGYTF. Here the CDR3 DNA reads TGTGCCAGCCGTTTCAGGGGTTACGGCTACACCTTC.

The J gene is TRBJ2-5, the V gene TRBV25-1; the match to TRBD2 covers 8 bases. The CDR3 contains 14 residues. The germline V gene has CDR1 MGHDK and CDR2 SYGVNS. Trimming took 6 bases from V and 0 from J; bases not matched to a gene: 3. The CDR3 region is CASRASGYQETQYF. The DNA of the CDR3 is TGTGCCAGCAGGGCTAGCGGGTACCAAGAGACCCAGTACTTC.